The 4 T cell receptor beta chains given below trace back to one sample, sequenced in a study of blood T cell repertoires in COVID-19. Assay: immunoSEQ multiplex PCR; the TCRdb copy retains only in-frame clones and omits some. The data show about 270,000 clones, with 85% to 90% seen just once and 4.1% held by the top ten. The sequenced sample consisted of PBMCs or T cells enriched from blood (not recorded which). The origin of the receptors is a woman aged 25 to 39 with acute COVID-19.

This chain joins TRBV14 and TRBJ1-2; 7 bases match TRBD1. The junction had 9 bases not matched to a gene; V was cut back by 4 bases and J by 4 bases. The CDR3 totals 15 residues. From germline, CDR1 is SGHDN and CDR2 FVKESK. The CDR3 is CASSRGLTGLYGYTF. CDR3 DNA sequence: TGTGCCAGCAGCCGAGGGTTGACAGGGCTCTATGGCTACACCTTC.

The gene calls are TRBV30 and TRBJ2-7, with 7 positions matching TRBD2. Germline CDR1 and CDR2: GTSNPN and SVGIG (reference sequence). The CDR3 has 14 amino acids. The J segment lost 0 bases and the V segment lost 3 bases, leaving 5 bases of the junction unmatched. The CDR3 nucleotides read TGTGCCTGGAGGACAGCGGGGAGCTCCTACGAGCAGTACTTC. Translated: CAWRTAGSSYEQYF. Full variable domain (rest looked up from reference TRBV30 and TRBJ2-7): SQTIHQWPATLVQPVGSPLSLECTVEGTSNPNLYWYRQAAGRGLQLLFYSVGIGQISSEVPQNLSASRPQDRQFILSSKKLLLSDSGFYLCAWRTAGSSYEQYFGPGTRLTVT.

This clone was detected once. This chain links TRBV7-3 with TRBJ2-7; tentatively, D is TRBD1 (5 bases). The CDR3 is made up of 15 amino acids. V shed 0 bases and J shed 3 bases, with 12 bases lying between them. Looked up from germline, CDR1 is SGHTA and CDR2 is FQGTGA. CDR3 amino acids: CASSLTGSGFYEQYF. DNA of the CDR3: TGTGCCAGCAGCTTAACTGGGTCAGGGTTCTACGAGCAGTACTTC.

The rearrangement joins TRBV6-1 to TRBJ1-5; D is unclear. Trimming stripped 2 bases from V and 7 bases from J, with 12 bases between. The germline CDR1 and CDR2 sequences are MNHNS and SASEGT. CDR3 length equals 14 residues. The CDR3 loop is CASSESGFGQPQHF. In DNA form, the CDR3 reads TGTGCCAGCAGTGAATCGGGGTTTGGACAGCCCCAGCATTTT.